A selection of T cell receptor beta chains follows, all from one sample in a study of cytomegalovirus exposure and HLA in healthy donors. The repertoire was sequenced with immunoSEQ multiplex PCR; TCRdb's copy has only in-frame clones and lacks some. The sample includes about 230,000 clones, approximately 85% seen only once; the top ten take approximately 0.24%. The sequencing input was PBMCs. The source of these receptors is a girl aged 2 to 10 in good health and CMV-seronegative. Both conserved end residues are part of each CDR3. Fields, in order: CDR3 length, clone size, V gene, J gene, CDR3 protein. The listing skips clone size in some rows; elsewhere it reads once, few, many or a size class.

CDR3 length: 15
clone size: few
V gene: TRBV29-1
J gene: TRBJ2-7
CDR3 protein: CSVAYGTSGSHEQYF

CDR3 length: 14
clone size: few
V gene: TRBV4-1
J gene: TRBJ2-1
CDR3 protein: CASSQSLGGNEQFF

CDR3 length: 15
clone size: NA
V gene: TRBV27
J gene: TRBJ2-7
CDR3 protein: CASSYASGPSYEQYF

CDR3 length: 12
clone size: NA
V gene: TRBV25-1
J gene: TRBJ1-1
CDR3 protein: CASSAGNTEAFF

CDR3 length: 10
clone size: NA
V gene: TRBV6-9
J gene: TRBJ1-6
CDR3 protein: CASRNLPLHF

CDR3 length: 16
clone size: NA
V gene: TRBV19
J gene: TRBJ2-7
CDR3 protein: CASSTQTSGRSYEQYF

CDR3 length: 13
clone size: NA
V gene: TRBV7-3
J gene: TRBJ2-1
CDR3 protein: CASSPTTPREQFF

CDR3 length: 18
clone size: few
V gene: TRBV7-2
J gene: TRBJ2-4
CDR3 protein: CASSLRLAGEAGKNIQYF

CDR3 length: 13
clone size: NA
V gene: TRBV5-1
J gene: TRBJ1-2
CDR3 protein: CASSFEDRYGYTF

CDR3 length: 15
clone size: NA
V gene: TRBV30
J gene: TRBJ2-7
CDR3 protein: CAWSKIQGVTYEQYF

CDR3 length: 15
clone size: NA
V gene: TRBV4-1
J gene: TRBJ2-1
CDR3 protein: CASSLLAGGRNEQFF

CDR3 length: 15
clone size: NA
V gene: TRBV9
J gene: TRBJ2-1
CDR3 protein: CASSVAGGTYNEQFF

CDR3 length: 13
clone size: few
V gene: TRBV5-6
J gene: TRBJ2-7
CDR3 protein: CASSLALQGSQYF

CDR3 length: 17
clone size: NA
V gene: TRBV5-6
J gene: TRBJ2-1
CDR3 protein: CASSFSAFLASYNEQFF

CDR3 length: 16
clone size: NA
V gene: TRBV5-4
J gene: TRBJ2-5
CDR3 protein: CASSLSAGGIQETQYF

CDR3 length: 12
clone size: NA
V gene: TRBV25-1
J gene: TRBJ2-1
CDR3 protein: CASSPQLDEQFF

CDR3 length: 14
clone size: NA
V gene: TRBV28
J gene: TRBJ1-1
CDR3 protein: CASSLGQFNTEAFF

CDR3 length: 14
clone size: NA
V gene: TRBV18
J gene: TRBJ2-7
CDR3 protein: CASPRTSDTYEQYF

CDR3 length: 16
clone size: NA
V gene: TRBV30
J gene: TRBJ2-3
CDR3 protein: CAWSVRLAGPTDTQYF

CDR3 length: 15
clone size: NA
V gene: TRBV30
J gene: TRBJ2-1
CDR3 protein: CAWRPTSGRSDEQFF

CDR3 length: 15
clone size: NA
V gene: TRBV7-8
J gene: TRBJ1-5
CDR3 protein: CASSFTGTGNQPQHF

CDR3 length: 16
clone size: NA
V gene: TRBV21-1
J gene: TRBJ2-3
CDR3 protein: CASSKAGRGTSDTQYF

CDR3 length: 16
clone size: NA
V gene: TRBV19
J gene: TRBJ1-1
CDR3 protein: CASSIDHRRGNIEAFF

CDR3 length: 13
clone size: NA
V gene: TRBV7-9
J gene: TRBJ2-5
CDR3 protein: CASSLLGEVTQYF

CDR3 length: 14
clone size: NA
V gene: TRBV19
J gene: TRBJ2-1
CDR3 protein: CASWRGTGANEQFF

CDR3 length: 14
clone size: NA
V gene: TRBV2
J gene: TRBJ2-4
CDR3 protein: CASRRGGASNIQYF

CDR3 length: 16
clone size: once
V gene: TRBV15
J gene: TRBJ1-4
CDR3 protein: CATREGHFATNEKLFF

CDR3 length: 11
clone size: NA
V gene: TRBV20-1
J gene: TRBJ2-7
CDR3 protein: CSARGGYEQYF

CDR3 length: 11
clone size: NA
V gene: TRBV5-4
J gene: TRBJ2-1
CDR3 protein: CASSLESEQFF

CDR3 length: 13
clone size: NA
V gene: TRBV2
J gene: TRBJ2-7
CDR3 protein: CASSVMYGDEQYF

CDR3 length: 16
clone size: NA
V gene: TRBV7-9
J gene: TRBJ2-7
CDR3 protein: CASSLSLLQGAGEQYF

CDR3 length: 15
clone size: NA
V gene: TRBV6-1
J gene: TRBJ1-6
CDR3 protein: CASIRSSSYNSPLHF

CDR3 length: 16
clone size: NA
V gene: TRBV7-3
J gene: TRBJ2-3
CDR3 protein: CASSRTSGGYTDTQYF

CDR3 length: 14
clone size: NA
V gene: TRBV7-3
J gene: TRBJ1-2
CDR3 protein: CASSLTVGGDGYTF

CDR3 length: 13
clone size: NA
V gene: TRBV6-5
J gene: TRBJ1-1
CDR3 protein: CASSYSAGREAFF

CDR3 length: 14
clone size: NA
V gene: TRBV10-2
J gene: TRBJ1-1
CDR3 protein: CASSEPRVNTEAFF

CDR3 length: 17
clone size: NA
V gene: TRBV5-4
J gene: TRBJ2-3
CDR3 protein: CASSLGPGLGDTDTQYF

CDR3 length: 14
clone size: once
V gene: TRBV5-4
J gene: TRBJ2-2
CDR3 protein: CASSFSDKNGELFF

CDR3 length: 13
clone size: NA
V gene: TRBV25-1
J gene: TRBJ1-4
CDR3 protein: CASSEGTREKLFF

CDR3 length: 15
clone size: NA
V gene: TRBV7-8
J gene: TRBJ2-7
CDR3 protein: CASSLVPDTSYEQYF

CDR3 length: 14
clone size: NA
V gene: TRBV7-6
J gene: TRBJ2-1
CDR3 protein: CASSSDGGPDEQFF

CDR3 length: 12
clone size: NA
V gene: TRBV29-1
J gene: TRBJ2-7
CDR3 protein: CSVLQGPYEQYF

CDR3 length: 14
clone size: NA
V gene: TRBV9
J gene: TRBJ1-1
CDR3 protein: CASSQVTENTEAFF

CDR3 length: 15
clone size: NA
V gene: TRBV2
J gene: TRBJ2-7
CDR3 protein: CASSLSGRGLYEQYF

CDR3 length: 19
clone size: NA
V gene: TRBV5-4
J gene: TRBJ2-5
CDR3 protein: CASSLARGRAFGLQETQYF

CDR3 length: 14
clone size: NA
V gene: TRBV19
J gene: TRBJ2-5
CDR3 protein: CASSTDRVLETQYF

CDR3 length: 16
clone size: NA
V gene: TRBV7-2
J gene: TRBJ2-3
CDR3 protein: CASSLAASGRTDTQYF

CDR3 length: 16
clone size: NA
V gene: TRBV6-6
J gene: TRBJ1-2
CDR3 protein: CASSYSGLGTEYGYTF

CDR3 length: 18
clone size: NA
V gene: TRBV2
J gene: TRBJ2-5
CDR3 protein: CASSVGTGLVRDEETQYF

CDR3 length: 14
clone size: NA
V gene: TRBV19
J gene: TRBJ2-3
CDR3 protein: CASSFRLAIDTQYF

CDR3 length: 15
clone size: NA
V gene: TRBV9
J gene: TRBJ2-5
CDR3 protein: CASAVGLGEEKTQYF

CDR3 length: 13
clone size: NA
V gene: TRBV19
J gene: TRBJ2-5
CDR3 protein: CASRPGGRETQYF

CDR3 length: 14
clone size: once
V gene: TRBV5-1
J gene: TRBJ2-5
CDR3 protein: CASSLVGGQETQYF

CDR3 length: 16
clone size: NA
V gene: TRBV19
J gene: TRBJ2-5
CDR3 protein: CASSSFTSGGQETQYF

CDR3 length: 14
clone size: NA
V gene: TRBV5-1
J gene: TRBJ1-3
CDR3 protein: CASSSGQGRDTIYF

CDR3 length: 14
clone size: NA
V gene: TRBV6-6
J gene: TRBJ1-6
CDR3 protein: CASSRQGANSPLHF

CDR3 length: 14
clone size: NA
V gene: TRBV7-9
J gene: TRBJ2-7
CDR3 protein: CASSLGRGHREQYF